This T cell receptor beta chain was profiled in a study of blood T cell repertoires in COVID-19. Whole-study context: The United States, Italy and Spain were the sources of the acute and convalescent COVID-19 samples. In each case, the material was cDNA or gDNA derived from T cells, B-cell-depleted T cells, or PBMCs.

Germline values: CDR1 LNHDA, CDR2 SQIVND (reference sequence). This CDR3 contains 15 residues. The trim removed 4 bases at V and 4 bases at J, leaving 6 bases unmatched. Assay used: immunoSEQ multiplex PCR; TCRdb lists only in-frame clones, some missing. The sample holds 160,000 or so clones, roughly 84% seen once. Participants reported their clinical history, and cohort assignment relied on those reports. Sequenced input: PBMCs or T cells enriched from blood (not recorded which). The clonotype originates from a human donor with acute COVID-19. The donor label of this sample is uncertain. The chain joins TRBV19 to TRBJ1-5; 8 bases match TRBD1. CDR3 protein: CASSRKGQENQPQHF. CDR3 in DNA: TGTGCCAGTAGTAGAAAGGGACAGGAAAATCAGCCCCAGCATTTT.